This T cell receptor beta chain was profiled in a study of control samples from healthy donors and cancer patients. Measured with immunoSEQ multiplex PCR; TCRdb has only the in-frame clones, and not every one. The data hold 100,000 to 150,000 clones, with 80% to 90% observed a single time. Trimming cost V 2 bases and J 3 bases, with 11 bases left between them. This CDR3 spans 15 amino acids. In germline, CDR1 is MNHEY, CDR2 SMNVEV (reference sequence). The sample was blood. The clonotype was recovered from a man between 60 and 70 years old in good health. The chain joins TRBV27 to TRBJ1-5; a weak D match, TRBD1 (6 bases). The CDR3 DNA sequence: TGTGCCAGCAGTTTACCGGACAGTTCCAATCAGCCCCAGCATTTT. Translating gives CASSLPDSSNQPQHF.